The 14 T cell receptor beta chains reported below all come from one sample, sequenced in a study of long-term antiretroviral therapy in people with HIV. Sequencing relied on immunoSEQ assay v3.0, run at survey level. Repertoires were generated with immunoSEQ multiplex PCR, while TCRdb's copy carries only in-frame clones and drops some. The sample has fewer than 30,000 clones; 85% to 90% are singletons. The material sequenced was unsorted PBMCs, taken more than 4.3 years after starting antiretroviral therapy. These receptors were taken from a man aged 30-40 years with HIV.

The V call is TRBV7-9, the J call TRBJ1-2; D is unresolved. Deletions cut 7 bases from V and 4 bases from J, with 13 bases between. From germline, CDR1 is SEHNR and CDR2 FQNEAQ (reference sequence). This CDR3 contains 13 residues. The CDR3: CASIGQRSYGYTF. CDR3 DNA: TGTGCCAGCATAGGGCAGCGGAGCTATGGCTACACCTTC. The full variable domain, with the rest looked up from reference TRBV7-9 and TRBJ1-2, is DTGVSQNPRHKITKRGQNVTFRCDPISEHNRLYWYRQTLGQGPEFLTYFQNEAQLEKSRLLSDRFSAERPKGSFSTLEIQRTEQGDSAMYLCASIGQRSYGYTFGSGTRLTVV.

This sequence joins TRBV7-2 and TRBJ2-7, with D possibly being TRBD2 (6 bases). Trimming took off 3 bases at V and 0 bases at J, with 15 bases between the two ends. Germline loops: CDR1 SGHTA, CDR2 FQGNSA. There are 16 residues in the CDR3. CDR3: CASSFQGGALSYEQYF. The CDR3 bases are TGTGCCAGCAGCTTTCAGGGAGGAGCACTCTCCTACGAGCAGTACTTC.

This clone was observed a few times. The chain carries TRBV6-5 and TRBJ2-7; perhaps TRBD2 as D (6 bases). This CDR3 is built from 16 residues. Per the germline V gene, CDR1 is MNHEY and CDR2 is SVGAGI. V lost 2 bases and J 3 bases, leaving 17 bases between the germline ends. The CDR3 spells CASSYVAGTGYYEQYF. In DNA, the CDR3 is TGTGCCAGCAGTTACGTCGCCGGGACTGGGTACTACGAGCAGTACTTC.

CDR3: CASSLATANYGYTF. DNA for the CDR3: TGTGCCAGCAGCTTGGCTACGGCCAACTATGGCTACACCTTC. The chain uses TRBV5-4 and TRBJ1-2; D uncertain. From germline, CDR1 is SGHNT and CDR2 YYREEE (reference sequence). V dropped 0 bases and J dropped 2 bases, with 8 bases sitting between them. The CDR3 runs to 14 residues.

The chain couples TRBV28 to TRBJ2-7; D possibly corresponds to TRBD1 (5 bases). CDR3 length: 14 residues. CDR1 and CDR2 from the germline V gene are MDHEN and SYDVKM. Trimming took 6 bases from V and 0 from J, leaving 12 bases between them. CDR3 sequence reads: CASSTGAISYEQYF. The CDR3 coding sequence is TGTGCCAGCAGCACAGGTGCGATCTCCTACGAGCAGTACTTC.

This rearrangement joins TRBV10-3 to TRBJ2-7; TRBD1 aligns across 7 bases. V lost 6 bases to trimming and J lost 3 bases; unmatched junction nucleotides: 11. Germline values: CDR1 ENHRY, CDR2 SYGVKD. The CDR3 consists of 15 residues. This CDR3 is CAISESPGQFYEQYF. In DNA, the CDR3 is TGTGCCATCAGCGAATCACCGGGACAGTTCTACGAGCAGTACTTC.

The CDR3, as DNA: TGTGCCAGCAGTCCTACGGGGACCCCAGGAGAGACCCAGTACTTC. Translated: CASSPTGTPGETQYF. The chain links TRBV28 to TRBJ2-5; D is possibly TRBD1 or TRBD2 (5 bases each). The CDR3 is made up of 15 amino acids. CDR1 and CDR2 (germline): MDHEN, SYDVKM. Deletions cut 5 bases from V and 4 bases from J, with 17 bases between.

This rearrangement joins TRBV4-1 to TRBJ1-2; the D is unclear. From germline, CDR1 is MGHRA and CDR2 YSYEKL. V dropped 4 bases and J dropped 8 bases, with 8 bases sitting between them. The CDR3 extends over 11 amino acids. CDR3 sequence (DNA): TGCGCCAGCAGCCGGGGTGAGGGCTACACCTTC. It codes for CASSRGEGYTF.

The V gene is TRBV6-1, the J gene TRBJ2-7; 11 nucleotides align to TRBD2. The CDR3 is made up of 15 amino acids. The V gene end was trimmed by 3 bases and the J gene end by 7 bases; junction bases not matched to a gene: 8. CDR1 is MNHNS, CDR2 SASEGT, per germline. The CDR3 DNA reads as TGTGCCAGCAGTGAGGGACTAGCGGAATGGGAAGAGCAGTACTTC. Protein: CASSEGLAEWEEQYF.

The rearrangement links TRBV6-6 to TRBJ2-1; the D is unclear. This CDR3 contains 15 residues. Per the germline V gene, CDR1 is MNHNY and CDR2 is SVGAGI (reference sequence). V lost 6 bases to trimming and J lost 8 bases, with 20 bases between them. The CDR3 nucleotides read TGTGCCAGCAGACCCCGACGTATGGCGATCGATGAGCAGTTCTTC. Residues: CASRPRRMAIDEQFF.

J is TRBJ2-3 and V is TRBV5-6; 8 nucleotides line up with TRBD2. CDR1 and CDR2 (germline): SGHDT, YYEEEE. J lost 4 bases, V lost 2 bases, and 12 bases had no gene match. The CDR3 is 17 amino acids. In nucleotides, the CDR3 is TGTGCCAGCAGCTTTATCAGTATGGCGGGAGGAGCAGATACGCAGTATTTT. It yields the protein CASSFISMAGGADTQYF.

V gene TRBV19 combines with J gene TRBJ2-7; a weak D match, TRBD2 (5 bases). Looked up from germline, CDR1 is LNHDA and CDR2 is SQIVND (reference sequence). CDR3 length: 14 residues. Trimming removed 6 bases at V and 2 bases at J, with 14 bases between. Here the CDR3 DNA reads TGTGCCAGTAGCGCTCGGGTCGGGGCCTACGAGCAGTACTTC. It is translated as CASSARVGAYEQYF.

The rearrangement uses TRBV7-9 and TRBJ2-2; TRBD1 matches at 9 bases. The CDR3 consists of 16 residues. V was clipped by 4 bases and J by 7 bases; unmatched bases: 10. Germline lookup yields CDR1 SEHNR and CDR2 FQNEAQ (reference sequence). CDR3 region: CASSSNAGQGNGELFF. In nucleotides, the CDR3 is TGTGCCAGCAGCTCCAATGCAGGACAGGGGAACGGGGAGCTGTTTTTT.

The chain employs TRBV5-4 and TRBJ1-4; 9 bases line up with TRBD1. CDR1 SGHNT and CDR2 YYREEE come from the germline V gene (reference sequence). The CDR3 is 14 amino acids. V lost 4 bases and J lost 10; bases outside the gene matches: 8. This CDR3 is CASSLRTGEAKLFF. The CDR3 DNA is TGTGCCAGCAGCCTCAGGACAGGGGAGGCAAAACTGTTTTTT.